Given below is one T cell receptor beta chain in context. Its specificity is unknown. An Oncomine TCR Beta short-read assay was used to sequence the DNA from cultured CD4+ T cells. MiXCR, applied by TCRdb to the PCR reads, yields one record per CDR3 protein. This table holds over 15,000 distinct CDR3 sequences, around 52% found once. The data are from a study of vaccination and CD4 T cells after COVID-19. Study-level background: The study enrolled six male and four female convalescents, two of whom were Hispanic. General study points: Going from roughly 21 to 40, median SARS-CoV-2-reactive clonotypes did not rise significantly.

The treatment was: roughly 10-day PBMC culture with coronavirus spike peptide pools or control peptides (ViraFEST assay). Per well, approximately 2.1 million PBMCs were cultured in the presence of roughly 10 IU/ml IL-2 and approximately 10 ug/ml peptide pools. The V gene's germline CDR1 is SGHVS and CDR2 FNYEAQ. This CDR3 is 13 amino acids long. V lost 0 bases, J lost 9 bases, and 11 bases lay in between. The sequences come from CD4+ T cells from blood, cultured in vitro, collected before SARS-CoV-2 vaccination. The chain links TRBV7-6 to TRBJ2-5; TRBD2 might be the D (5 bases). The source is a human donor who had recovered from COVID-19. The CDR3: CASSLAPPGAQYF. The CDR3, as DNA: TGTGCCAGCAGCTTAGCCCCCCCCGGGGCCCAGTACTTC.